Sequencing of this TCR beta chain was carried out in a study of identical twins. This clonotype has just a few counts. TCRdb analysed the 5' RACE reads with MiXCR anew, one entry per CDR3 protein. The sample carries 550,000 to 800,000 distinct CDR3 sequences, roughly 6.6% recorded once. Germline V lookup: CDR1 MNHEY, CDR2 SVGEGT. The CDR3 has 15 residues. V was trimmed by 5 bases and J by 2 bases, leaving 16 bases between them. These sequences were also reported in another study, on yellow fever vaccine responses in identical twins.

The chain uses TRBV6-2 or TRBV6-3 and TRBJ2-7; D is possibly TRBD1 or TRBD2 (5 bases each). Specimen: PBMCs. This sequence was found in a woman between 18 and 29 years old in good health. The CDR3: CASSPGATTPYEQYF. CDR3 nucleotides: TGTGCCAGCAGTCCCGGGGCCACCACTCCCTACGAGCAGTACTTC.